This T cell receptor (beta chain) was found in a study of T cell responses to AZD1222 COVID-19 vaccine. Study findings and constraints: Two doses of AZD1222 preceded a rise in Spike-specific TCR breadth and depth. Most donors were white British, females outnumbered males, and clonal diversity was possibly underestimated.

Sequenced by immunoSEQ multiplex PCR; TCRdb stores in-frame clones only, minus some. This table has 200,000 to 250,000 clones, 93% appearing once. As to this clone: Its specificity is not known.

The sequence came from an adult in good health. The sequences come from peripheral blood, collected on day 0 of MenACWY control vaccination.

CDR3 amino acids: CASSDDTQYF. The CDR3 DNA reads as TGTGCCAGCAGCGACGATACGCAGTATTTT. The genes are TRBV3-1 (or the pseudogene TRBV3-2) and TRBJ2-3; D is ambiguous. CDR3 length equals 10 residues. The germline CDR1 and CDR2 sequences are LGHDT and YNNKEL (reference sequence). Deletions cut 5 bases from V and 6 bases from J, with 3 bases between.